These T cell receptor beta chains were read from a single sample in a study of T cells in Graves' hyperthyroidism and ophthalmopathy. Via MiXCR, TCRdb re-called the multiplex PCR reads, giving one row per CDR3 protein. The table includes 300,000 to 350,000 distinct CDR3 sequences, approximately 15% detected once. The sequenced sample was blood. The receptors derive from a man aged 30 to 45 with Graves' hyperthyroidism. Each CDR3 is given with its conserved first and last residue. The D gene is left open where the match is weak. Part of the rows lack a size; the others show once, few, many or a class for expanded clones.

CDR3 length | J gene | V gene | clone size | D gene | CDR3 protein | CDR3 DNA
17 | TRBJ1-2 | TRBV7-8 | many | TRBD1 | CASSDGQGALNNYGYTF | TGTGCCAGCAGCGACGGACAGGGGGCGTTGAATAACTATGGCTACACCTTC
12 | TRBJ1-1 | TRBV12-3/TRBV12-4 | . | . | CASREELGRAFF | TGTGCCAGCAGGGAGGAGCTTGGGCGAGCTTTCTTT
12 | TRBJ1-2 | TRBV30 | . | . | CAWSGGYYGYTF | TGTGCCTGGAGTGGGGGGTACTATGGCTACACCTTC
15 | TRBJ2-2 | TRBV10-3 | . | TRBD2 | CAIRTAGGVTGELFF | TGTGCCATCAGGACAGCGGGAGGGGTTACCGGGGAGCTGTTTTTT
14 | TRBJ2-7 | TRBV30 | many | TRBD1 | CAWRPRGTSYEQYF | TGTGCCTGGAGGCCCAGGGGGACGTCCTACGAGCAGTACTTC
17 | TRBJ2-1 | TRBV3-1 | many | TRBD2 | CASSHSGSGTPYNEQFF | TGTGCCAGCAGCCATTCCGGTAGCGGGACCCCCTACAATGAGCAGTTCTTC
12 | TRBJ2-1 | TRBV28 | many | . | CASSLVLHEQFF | TGTGCCAGCAGTTTGGTTCTGCATGAGCAGTTCTTC
18 | TRBJ1-4 | TRBV28 | many | TRBD1 | CASSYPPGQGAANEKLFF | TGTGCCAGCAGTTACCCCCCGGGACAGGGGGCTGCTAATGAAAAACTGTTTTTT
14 | TRBJ1-1 | TRBV11-3 | many | TRBD1 | CASSSGTVGTEAFF | TGTGCCAGCAGCTCAGGGACAGTCGGAACTGAAGCTTTCTTT
14 | TRBJ1-2 | TRBV7-2 | many | . | CASSLRGLHDGYTF | TGTGCCAGCAGCTTGCGGGGGCTGCACGATGGCTACACCTTC
15 | TRBJ2-1 | TRBV5-1 | many | . | CASSLGVSEYNEQFF | TGCGCCAGCAGCTTGGGGGTCAGCGAATACAATGAGCAGTTCTTC
14 | TRBJ2-2 | TRBV2 | many | . | CASRWAANTGELFF | TGTGCCAGCAGATGGGCTGCGAACACCGGGGAGCTGTTTTTT
15 | TRBJ2-7 | TRBV5-1 | many | TRBD2 | CASSDTSVPTYEQYF | TGCGCCAGCAGCGACACTAGCGTACCGACCTACGAGCAGTACTTC
16 | TRBJ2-2 | TRBV20-1 | few | TRBD2 | CSARGPLAGANGELFF | TGCAGTGCTAGAGGCCCACTAGCGGGAGCAAACGGGGAGCTGTTTTTT
12 | TRBJ2-3 | TRBV11-2 | many | . | CASSQSADTQYF | TGTGCCAGCAGTCAGAGCGCAGATACGCAGTATTTT
14 | TRBJ1-2 | TRBV27 | . | . | CASSLGASNYGYTF | TGTGCCAGCAGTTTAGGGGCTTCTAACTATGGCTACACCTTC
14 | TRBJ2-3 | TRBV7-8 | . | . | CASSWGGRTDTQYF | TGTGCCAGCTCCTGGGGGGGGCGGACAGATACGCAGTATTTT
14 | TRBJ2-7 | TRBV18 | few | TRBD2 | CASSPRLADKGQYF | TGTGCCAGCTCACCGAGACTAGCGGATAAGGGGCAGTACTTC
14 | TRBJ2-5 | TRBV28 | many | TRBD1 | CASKTQGQGETQYF | TGTGCCAGCAAAACTCAAGGACAGGGGGAGACCCAGTACTTC
15 | TRBJ1-5 | TRBV2 | few | . | CASNLWGQGNQPQHF | TGTGCCAGCAATCTGTGGGGGCAAGGCAATCAGCCCCAGCATTTT
13 | TRBJ1-2 | TRBV15 | many | TRBD1 | CATTPGGLHGYTF | TGTGCCACCACTCCAGGGGGGCTTCATGGCTACACCTTC
11 | TRBJ1-1 | TRBV2 | many | TRBD1 | CASRYRGEAFF | TGTGCCAGCAGATACAGGGGGGAAGCTTTCTTT
14 | TRBJ1-2 | TRBV20-1 | many | TRBD1 | CSASPTQGALGYTF | TGCAGTGCTAGCCCGACCCAGGGGGCTTTGGGCTACACCTTC
15 | TRBJ1-2 | TRBV30 | . | . | CAWISGGGYGNGYTF | TGTGCCTGGATATCGGGGGGGGGGTACGGCAATGGCTACACCTTC
15 | TRBJ1-3 | TRBV2 | . | TRBD1 | CASSEMGQSGNTIYF | TGTGCCAGCAGTGAAATGGGACAGTCTGGAAACACCATATATTTT
15 | TRBJ2-3 | TRBV2 | many | . | CASSERPLNVDTQYF | TGTGCCAGCAGTGAGAGGCCCCTTAATGTAGATACGCAGTATTTT
13 | TRBJ1-1 | TRBV30 | many | . | CAWNRRVWTEAFF | TGTGCCTGGAATAGAAGGGTATGGACTGAAGCTTTCTTT
13 | TRBJ2-1 | TRBV14 | few | TRBD2 | CASSQGGGNEQFF | TGTGCCAGCAGCCAAGGGGGAGGGAATGAGCAGTTCTTC
10 | TRBJ2-3 | TRBV10-3 | few | . | CVTQGDTQYF | TGTGTCACACAGGGAGATACGCAGTATTTT
15 | TRBJ2-5 | TRBV7-2 | many | . | CASSSRWTLQETQYF | TGTGCCAGCAGCTCCCGATGGACACTACAAGAGACCCAGTACTTC
19 | TRBJ1-3 | TRBV29-1 | . | TRBD1 | CSVLLSGTGGRLDGNTIYF | TGCAGCGTACTTTTATCCGGGACAGGGGGCAGGTTGGATGGAAACACCATATATTTT
20 | TRBJ2-3 | TRBV29-1 | many | TRBD2 | CSVYQFGTSGNRGFTDTQYF | TGCAGCGTTTACCAATTTGGGACTAGCGGGAATCGGGGGTTCACAGATACGCAGTATTTT
12 | TRBJ1-4 | TRBV30 | many | . | CAWSPLSEKLFF | TGTGCCTGGAGTCCTCTTAGTGAAAAACTGTTTTTT
16 | TRBJ2-2 | TRBV19 | . | TRBD1 | CATLPPGQINTGELFF | TGTGCCACCCTGCCTCCGGGACAGATTAACACCGGGGAGCTGTTTTTT
15 | TRBJ2-1 | TRBV4-1 | . | TRBD2 | CASSHGSGTYNEQFF | TGCGCCAGCAGCCACGGAAGCGGGACCTACAATGAGCAGTTCTTC
15 | TRBJ1-2 | TRBV27 | many | TRBD1 | CASSPRRTGGDGYTF | TGTGCCAGCAGTCCCCGTCGGACAGGGGGCGACGGCTACACCTTC
14 | TRBJ2-2 | TRBV6-1 | few | . | CASSRDSYGGELFF | TGTGCCAGCAGTCGGGACTCCTATGGCGGGGAGCTGTTTTTT
15 | TRBJ2-7 | TRBV7-9 | many | TRBD2 | CASSLVVGGATEQYF | TGTGCCAGCAGCTTAGTGGTCGGGGGGGCGACCGAGCAGTACTTC
13 | TRBJ1-4 | TRBV2 | many | . | CASSVEISEKLFF | TGTGCCAGCAGTGTCGAGATCAGTGAAAAACTGTTTTTT
15 | TRBJ1-1 | TRBV3-1 | many | . | CASSPRTYLNTEAFF | TGTGCCAGCAGTCCCCGGACCTATCTGAACACTGAAGCTTTCTTT
14 | TRBJ2-3 | TRBV7-2 | many | TRBD1 | CASSWGTGADTQYF | TGTGCCAGCAGCTGGGGGACAGGGGCAGATACGCAGTATTTT
15 | TRBJ1-4 | TRBV4-1 | few | . | CASSRVGATNEKLFF | TGCGCCAGCAGCCGCGTCGGTGCAACTAATGAAAAACTGTTTTTT
16 | TRBJ2-5 | TRBV5-1 | . | TRBD2 | CASSLDIGRPEETQYF | TGCGCCAGCAGCTTGGATATCGGGAGGCCCGAGGAGACCCAGTACTTC
14 | TRBJ2-7 | TRBV7-9 | few | . | CASSPPKTHHEQYF | TGTGCCAGCAGCCCACCGAAGACACACCACGAGCAGTACTTC
12 | TRBJ2-7 | TRBV5-6 | many | . | CASSFGWNEQYF | TGTGCCAGCAGCTTTGGGTGGAACGAGCAGTACTTC